The 21 T cell receptor beta chains given below trace back to one sample, sequenced in a study of read filtering for tumor transcriptome and immune sequencing. This library used 300 to 450 ng RNA and molecular barcoded adaptors spanning alpha/delta and beta/gamma chains. One entry per CDR3 protein, called by TCRdb with MiXCR from the reads. This sample has some 130,000 distinct CDR3 sequences; around 14% occur once, and the top ten carry about 7.7%. What was sequenced was a population of CD138-negative cells sorted from bone marrow. These receptor sequences come from a donor over 35 with multiple myeloma.

This clonotype was detected ten times or more. The chain uses TRBV6-2 or TRBV6-3 and TRBJ2-1; TRBD2 aligns across 13 bases. V shed 5 bases and J 6 bases; nucleotides not matched to a gene: 7. CDR3 size: 16 residues. The germline gives CDR1 MNHEY, CDR2 SVGEGT. The CDR3 here is CASSDTLAGGFNEQFF. CDR3 nucleotides: TGTGCCAGCAGTGACACACTAGCGGGAGGGTTCAATGAGCAGTTCTTC.

V usage is TRBV5-5 and J usage is TRBJ1-2, with TRBD1 matching over 8 bases. The J segment lost 5 bases and the V segment lost 3 bases, leaving 9 bases of the junction unmatched. Germline V lookup: CDR1 SGHKS, CDR2 YYEKEE (reference sequence). The CDR3 totals 15 residues. CDR3 nucleotide sequence: TGTGCCAGCAGCTCGGAGGACAGGGTTTCGTATGGCTACACCTTC. As protein: CASSSEDRVSYGYTF.

There are a few counts of this clonotype. A much larger clone differs from this one at a single base, so this may be a read error. This likely comes from a read error, as the CDR3 has no conserved phenylalanine or tryptophan at its end. This chain joins TRBV7-8 and TRBJ1-1; D not certain. Germline assignment: CDR1 SGHVS and CDR2 FQNEAQ. The V end lost 1 base, the J end lost 3 bases, and 12 bases lay between the germline ends. This CDR3 has 15 amino acids. CDR3 region: CASSLVKGSDTEAFL. In nucleotides, the CDR3 is TGTGCCAGCAGCTTAGTCAAGGGAAGCGACACTGAAGCTTTCCTT.

Many counts were recorded for this clonotype. The rearrangement links TRBV20-1 to TRBJ1-4; a weak D match, TRBD1 (5 bases). Germline loops: CDR1 DFQATT, CDR2 SNEGSKA (reference sequence). This CDR3 spans 11 amino acids. V was clipped by 1 base and J by 12 bases, with 9 bases between them. In nucleotides, the CDR3 is TGCAGTGCTAGAGCATTGACAGAACTGTTTTTT. This translates into CSARALTELFF.

This clonotype was seen at least ten times. The chain has TRBV19 and TRBJ2-2, with D possibly being TRBD2 (6 bases). The CDR3 length is 14 residues. The germline V gene encodes CDR1 LNHDA and CDR2 SQIVND (reference sequence). The germline V and J ends were trimmed by 3 bases and 7 bases, with 12 bases remaining between them. The CDR3 nucleotides read TGTGCCAGTAGTATCCTAGGAGGGATCGGGGAGCTGTTTTTT. The encoded protein is CASSILGGIGELFF.

The V call is TRBV5-6, the J call TRBJ2-5, with 11 nucleotides matching TRBD1. CDR1 SGHDT and CDR2 YYEEEE come from the germline V gene. This CDR3 has 16 residues. V shed 4 bases and J 5 bases; nucleotides not matched to a gene: 10. The CDR3 protein is CASSPPDRGRRETQYF. The CDR3 region has the DNA TGTGCCAGCAGCCCCCCGGACAGGGGGCGCCGGGAGACCCAGTACTTC.

This clonotype was observed many times. The gene calls are TRBV5-1 and TRBJ1-1, with a tentative D call TRBD1 (6 bases). V lost 4 bases and J lost 5, with 12 bases in between. Germline-derived CDR1 and CDR2 are SGHRS and YFSETQ. The CDR3 runs to 13 residues. The CDR3 sequence is CASSEDSPTEAFF. DNA for the CDR3: TGCGCCAGCAGCGAGGACAGCCCAACTGAAGCTTTCTTT.

This clonotype was seen repeatedly, ten times or more. This chain uses TRBV10-1 with TRBJ2-7; TRBD2 agrees at 10 bases. Germline V gives CDR1 WNHNN, CDR2 SYGVQD (reference sequence). The length of the CDR3 is 15 residues. Trimming cost V 4 bases and J 1 base; bases outside gene matches: 4. CDR3 coding DNA: TGCGCCAGCAGTGGGGCGACTAGCGGGTCCTACGAGCAGTACTTC. It yields the protein CASSGATSGSYEQYF.

This clonotype has ten or more counts. The chain carries TRBV4-2 and TRBJ2-1, with 15 positions matching TRBD2. This CDR3 is built from 20 residues. Germline CDR1 LGHNA, CDR2 YNFKEQ. V lost 0 bases, J lost 7 bases, and 13 bases stayed unmatched. CDR3 nucleotides: TGTGCCAGCAGCCAAGATAGCCCCGGGACTAGCGGGAGGAGAAGAAATGAGCAGTTCTTC. Protein sequence: CASSQDSPGTSGRRRNEQFF.

This clonotype has just a few counts. The V gene is TRBV19, the J gene TRBJ2-5; D possibly corresponds to TRBD1 (6 bases). This CDR3 spans 16 amino acids. Germline-derived CDR1 and CDR2 are LNHDA and SQIVND (reference sequence). V lost 5 bases to trimming and J lost 4 bases, with 20 bases between them. The CDR3 DNA sequence: TGTGCCAGTAGTGGCCGCCGGGACAAAAAAGGAGAGACCCAGTACTTC. This gives the protein CASSGRRDKKGETQYF.

On this clonotype itself: This could be a read error, since a much larger clone is one nucleotide away. The gene calls are TRBV6-5 and TRBJ2-1; no definite D call. V lost 2 bases and J lost 0, with 29 bases in between. CDR1 and CDR2 from the germline V gene are MNHEY and SVGAGI. The CDR3 runs to 22 residues. CDR3 in DNA: TGTGCCAGCAGTTACCCCGATGCCAGGCTTGCTGTGGGCGCGAGCTCCTACAATGAGCAGTTCTTC. Its translation is CASSYPDARLAVGASSYNEQFF.

The chain combines TRBV10-3 with TRBJ2-1; 12 bases map to TRBD2. Germline-derived CDR1 and CDR2 are ENHRY and SYGVKD. The CDR3 runs to 16 residues. After removal of 5 bases from V and 2 bases from J, the junction contained 4 bases not matched to a gene. CDR3 loop: CAISHRTSGTYNEQFF. CDR3 nucleotides: TGTGCCATCAGTCATAGGACTAGCGGGACCTACAATGAGCAGTTCTTC.

This clonotype was counted at least ten times. The chain is built from TRBV24-1 and TRBJ2-1; perhaps TRBD2 as D (6 bases). CDR3 size: 16 residues. The germline gives CDR1 KGHDR, CDR2 SFDVKD. V lost 1 base and J lost 0, with 9 bases in between. The CDR3 loop is CATSDLKEGSYNEQFF. The CDR3 DNA reads as TGTGCCACCAGTGATTTAAAGGAGGGCTCCTACAATGAGCAGTTCTTC.

Note on this clonotype: An end of the junction differs from the germline gene, which may be a read error. The genes are TRBV5-4 and TRBJ2-7, with TRBD2 matching over 7 bases. The CDR3 sequence is 16 residues long. Per the germline V gene, CDR1 is SGHNT and CDR2 is YYREEE (reference sequence). Written as DNA, the CDR3 is TGTGCCAGCAGCTCGCTTTCGAGCGGGGAAGGCTACGTGCAGTACTTC. It codes for CASSSLSSGEGYVQYF.

This clonotype was seen repeatedly, ten times or more. V and J are TRBV18 and TRBJ2-1; 8 bases map to TRBD2. CDR1 is KGHSH and CDR2 is LQKENI in the germline V gene. The CDR3 has 16 residues. The junction had 11 bases not matched to a gene; V was cut back by 2 bases and J by 8 bases. CDR3 nucleotides: TGTGCCAGCTCACCAAGATTAGCGGGACTTACCTATGAGCAGTTCTTC. Its protein product is CASSPRLAGLTYEQFF.

A remark on this clonotype: A much more abundant neighbour one base away suggests this may be a read error. The CDR3 end shows no conserved phenylalanine or tryptophan, and so a read error is likely. CDR3 bases: TGTGCCTGGGGGGCGGGACTTGAGCAGTTCCTC. It translates to CAWGAGLEQFL. The rearrangement joins TRBV30 to TRBJ2-1, with D perhaps TRBD2 (6 bases). The CDR3 contains 11 residues. Trimming stripped 5 bases from V and 9 bases from J, with 11 bases between. Germline loops: CDR1 GTSNPN, CDR2 SVGIG (reference sequence).

In this sample, this clonotype turned up a few times. This chain joins TRBV19 and TRBJ2-1; possible D gene TRBD2, 5 bases. V was trimmed by 9 bases and J by 3 bases, leaving 15 bases between them. Per the germline V gene, CDR1 is LNHDA and CDR2 is SQIVND (reference sequence). This CDR3 is built from 14 residues. CDR3 sequence (DNA): TGTGCCAGCTCTTGGGCCGGGGTCTACAATGAGCAGTTCTTC. It specifies CASSWAGVYNEQFF.

This clonotype was seen only once. It is likely a read error, because the conserved phenylalanine at the end of the CDR3 is missing. The chain combines TRBV11-2 with TRBJ2-1; TRBD1 matches 9 bases. The CDR3 runs to 14 residues. The V segment lost 4 bases and the J segment 8 bases; nucleotides outside the gene matches: 6. Germline CDR1 SGHAT, CDR2 FQNNGV. Here the CDR3 reads CASSYGTGSDEQFL. CDR3 nucleotides: TGTGCCAGCAGCTACGGGACAGGGTCGGATGAGCAGTTCCTC.

This clonotype has only a few counts. V is TRBV4-1 and J is TRBJ1-5; unclear D gene. V lost 4 bases, J lost 3 bases, and 10 bases lay in between. The CDR3 length is 14 residues. Germline assignment: CDR1 MGHRA and CDR2 YSYEKL. CDR3 nucleotide sequence: TGCGCCAGCAGCCCAGGACTGTACAATCAGCCCCAGCATTTT. Protein product: CASSPGLYNQPQHF.

The V and J genes are TRBV5-1 and TRBJ1-3; no clear D gene. V shed 4 bases and J shed 2 bases, with 7 bases lying between them. The CDR3 totals 13 residues. Germline CDR1 reads SGHRS; CDR2 reads YFSETQ. The CDR3 reads CASSDGPGNTIYF. The CDR3 DNA sequence: TGCGCCAGCAGCGACGGCCCTGGAAACACCATATATTTT.

This clonotype was counted many times. The V and J genes are TRBV7-2 and TRBJ2-1; 7 bases fit TRBD2. Germline V gives CDR1 SGHTA, CDR2 FQGNSA. V gave up 2 bases and J gave up 7 bases; unmatched junction bases: 11. The CDR3 has 16 amino acids. DNA of the CDR3: TGTGCCAGCAGCTTACTTTGGGGGAGGGCTAGGAATGAGCAGTTCTTC. It is translated as CASSLLWGRARNEQFF.